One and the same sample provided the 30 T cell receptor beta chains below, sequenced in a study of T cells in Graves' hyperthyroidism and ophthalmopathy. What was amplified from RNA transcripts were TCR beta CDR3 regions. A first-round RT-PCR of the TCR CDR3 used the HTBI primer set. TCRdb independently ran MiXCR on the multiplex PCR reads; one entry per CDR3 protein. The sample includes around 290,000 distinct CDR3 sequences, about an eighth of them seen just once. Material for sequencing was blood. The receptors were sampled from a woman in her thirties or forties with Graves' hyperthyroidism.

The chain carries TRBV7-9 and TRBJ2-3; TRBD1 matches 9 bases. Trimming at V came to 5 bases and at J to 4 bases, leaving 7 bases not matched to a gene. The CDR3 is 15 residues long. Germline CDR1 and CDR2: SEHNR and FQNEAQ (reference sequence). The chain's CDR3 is CASSDGDRVPDTQYF. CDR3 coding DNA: TGTGCCAGCAGCGATGGGGACAGGGTGCCAGATACGCAGTATTTT.

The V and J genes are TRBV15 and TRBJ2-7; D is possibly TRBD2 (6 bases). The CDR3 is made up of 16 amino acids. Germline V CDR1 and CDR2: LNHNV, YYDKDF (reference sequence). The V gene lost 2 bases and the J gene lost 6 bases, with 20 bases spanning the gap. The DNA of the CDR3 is TGTGCCACCAGCAGAACTTACCCGGGACTTCTCGGCGAGCAGTACTTC. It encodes CATSRTYPGLLGEQYF.

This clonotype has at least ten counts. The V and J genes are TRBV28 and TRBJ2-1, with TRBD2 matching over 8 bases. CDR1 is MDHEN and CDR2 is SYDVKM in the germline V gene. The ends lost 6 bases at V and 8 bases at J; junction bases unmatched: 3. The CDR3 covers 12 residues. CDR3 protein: CASRGGRHEQFF. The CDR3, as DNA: TGTGCCAGCAGGGGCGGGAGGCATGAGCAGTTCTTC.

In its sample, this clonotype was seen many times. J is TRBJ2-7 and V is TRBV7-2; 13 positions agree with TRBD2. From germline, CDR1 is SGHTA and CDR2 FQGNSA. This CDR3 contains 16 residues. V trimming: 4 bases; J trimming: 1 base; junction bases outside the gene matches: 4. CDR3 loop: CASSYGGLAGSYEQYF. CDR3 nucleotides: TGTGCCAGCAGCTACGGGGGACTAGCGGGATCCTACGAGCAGTACTTC.

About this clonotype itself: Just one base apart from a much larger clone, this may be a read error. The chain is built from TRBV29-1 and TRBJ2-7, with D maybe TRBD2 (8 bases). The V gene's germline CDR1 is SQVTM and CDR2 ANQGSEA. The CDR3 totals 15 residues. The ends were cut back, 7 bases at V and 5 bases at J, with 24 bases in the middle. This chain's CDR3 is CSANKGASGSHEQYF. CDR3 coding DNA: TGCAGCGCCAATAAGGGGGCTAGCGGGTCCCACGAGCAGTACTTC.

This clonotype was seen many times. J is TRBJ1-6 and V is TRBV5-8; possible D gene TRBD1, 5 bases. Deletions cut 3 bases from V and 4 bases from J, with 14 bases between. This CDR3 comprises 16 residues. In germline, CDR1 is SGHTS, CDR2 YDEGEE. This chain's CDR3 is CASSSDSAGYNSPLHF. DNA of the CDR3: TGTGCCAGCAGCTCCGACAGCGCTGGGTATAATTCACCCCTCCACTTT.

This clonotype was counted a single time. DNA of the CDR3: TGTGCCAGCAGTTTTCCGGGGGATAACTATGGCTACACCTTC. Translated: CASSFPGDNYGYTF. This rearrangement joins TRBV28 to TRBJ1-2; perhaps TRBD1 as D (5 bases). The germline V gene has CDR1 MDHEN and CDR2 SYDVKM. Trimming cost V 3 bases and J 1 base, with 9 bases left between them. The CDR3 spans 14 residues.

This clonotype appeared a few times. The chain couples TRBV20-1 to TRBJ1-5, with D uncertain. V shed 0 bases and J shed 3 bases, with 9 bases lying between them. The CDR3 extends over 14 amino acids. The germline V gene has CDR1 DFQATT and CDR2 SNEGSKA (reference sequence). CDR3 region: CSARDLALNQPQHF. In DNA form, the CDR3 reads TGCAGTGCTAGAGATTTGGCCCTCAATCAGCCCCAGCATTTT.

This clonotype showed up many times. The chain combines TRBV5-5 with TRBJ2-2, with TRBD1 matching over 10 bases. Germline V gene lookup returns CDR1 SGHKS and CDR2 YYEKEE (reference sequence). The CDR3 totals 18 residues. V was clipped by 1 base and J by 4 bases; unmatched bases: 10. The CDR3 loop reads CASSLSKTGGGITGELFF. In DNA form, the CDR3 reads TGTGCCAGCAGCTTGAGTAAGACAGGGGGCGGGATCACCGGGGAGCTGTTTTTT.

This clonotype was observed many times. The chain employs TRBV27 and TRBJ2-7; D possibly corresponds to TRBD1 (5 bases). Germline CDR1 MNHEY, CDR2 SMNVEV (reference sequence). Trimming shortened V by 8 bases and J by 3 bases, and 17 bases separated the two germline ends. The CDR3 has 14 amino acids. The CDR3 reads CASGVRNRIYEQYF. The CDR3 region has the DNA TGTGCCAGCGGAGTTCGGAACAGGATCTACGAGCAGTACTTC.

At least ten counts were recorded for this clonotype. As DNA, the CDR3 is TGTGCCAGCAGCACAACAGGGGGCGAAAGCTATGGCTACACCTTC. This gives the protein CASSTTGGESYGYTF. The J gene is TRBJ1-2, the V gene TRBV7-9, with 9 bases aligning to TRBD1. This CDR3 has 15 residues. The V gene's germline CDR1 is SEHNR and CDR2 FQNEAQ (reference sequence). After removal of 5 bases from V and 4 bases from J, the junction contained 8 bases not matched to a gene.

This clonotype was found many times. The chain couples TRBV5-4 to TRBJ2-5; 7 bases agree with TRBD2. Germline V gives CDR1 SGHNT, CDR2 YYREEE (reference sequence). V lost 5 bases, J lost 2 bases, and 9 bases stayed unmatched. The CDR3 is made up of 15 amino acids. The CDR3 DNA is TGTGCCAGCAGGATGGCCAGCGGGGTACAAGAGACCCAGTACTTC. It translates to CASRMASGVQETQYF.

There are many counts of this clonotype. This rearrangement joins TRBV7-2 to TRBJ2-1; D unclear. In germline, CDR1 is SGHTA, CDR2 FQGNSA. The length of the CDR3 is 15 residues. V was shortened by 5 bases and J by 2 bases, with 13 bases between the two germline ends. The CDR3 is CASSISPGAYNEQFF. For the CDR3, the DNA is TGTGCCAGCAGCATCAGCCCTGGGGCCTACAATGAGCAGTTCTTC.

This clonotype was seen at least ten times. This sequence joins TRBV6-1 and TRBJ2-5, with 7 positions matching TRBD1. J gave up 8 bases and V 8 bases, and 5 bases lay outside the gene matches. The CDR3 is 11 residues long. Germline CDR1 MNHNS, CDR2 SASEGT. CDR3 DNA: TGTGCCAGCGGGGGACAGAGAACCCAGTACTTC. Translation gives CASGGQRTQYF.

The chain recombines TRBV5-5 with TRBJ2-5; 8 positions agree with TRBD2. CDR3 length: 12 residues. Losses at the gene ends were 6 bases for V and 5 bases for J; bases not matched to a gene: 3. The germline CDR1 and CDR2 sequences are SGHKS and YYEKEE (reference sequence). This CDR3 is CASTPGGETQYF. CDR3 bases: TGTGCCAGCACCCCGGGGGGGGAGACCCAGTACTTC.

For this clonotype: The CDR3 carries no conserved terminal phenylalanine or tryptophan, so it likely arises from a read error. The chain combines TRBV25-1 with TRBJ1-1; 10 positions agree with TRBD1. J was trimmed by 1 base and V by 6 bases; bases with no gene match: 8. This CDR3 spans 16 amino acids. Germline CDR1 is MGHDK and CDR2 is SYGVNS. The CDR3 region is CASRRQGAGWNTEAFL. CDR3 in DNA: TGTGCCAGCAGGAGACAGGGGGCAGGCTGGAACACTGAAGCTTTCCTT.

The CDR3 DNA reads as TGTGCCAGCAGCAACGACCCCGGGCTAGCGGGCCCCGGGGATCCAGATACGCAGTATTTT. This sequence encodes CASSNDPGLAGPGDPDTQYF. V usage is TRBV7-9 and J usage is TRBJ2-3; 8 bases agree with TRBD2. The germline CDR1 and CDR2 sequences are SEHNR and FQNEAQ (reference sequence). The CDR3 covers 20 residues. J gave up 4 bases and V 5 bases, and 23 bases lay outside the gene matches.

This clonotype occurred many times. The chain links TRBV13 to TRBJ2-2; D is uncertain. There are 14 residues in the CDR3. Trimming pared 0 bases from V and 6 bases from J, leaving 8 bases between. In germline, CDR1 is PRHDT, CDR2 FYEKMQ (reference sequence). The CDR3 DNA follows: TGTGCCAGCAGCTTAGGGGTACACGCCGGGGAGCTGTTTTTT. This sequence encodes CASSLGVHAGELFF. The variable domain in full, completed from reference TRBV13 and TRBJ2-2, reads AAGVIQSPRHLIKEKRETATLKCYPIPRHDTVYWYQQGPGQDPQFLISFYEKMQSDKGSIPDRFSAQQFSDYHSELNMSSLELGDSALYFCASSLGVHAGELFFGEGSRLTVL.

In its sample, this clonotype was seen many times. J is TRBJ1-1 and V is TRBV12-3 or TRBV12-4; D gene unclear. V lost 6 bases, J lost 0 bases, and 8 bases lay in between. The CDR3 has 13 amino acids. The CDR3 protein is CASSPRMNTEAFF. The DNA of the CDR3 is TGTGCCAGCAGCCCCCGGATGAACACTGAAGCTTTCTTT.

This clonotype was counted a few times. In DNA form, the CDR3 reads TGTGCCAGCGGTCGTAGGCTAGGAATAGGCAATGAGCAGTTCTTC. Translating it yields CASGRRLGIGNEQFF. This chain connects TRBV5-8 to TRBJ2-1; D unclear. Between the trimmed V and J ends, which lost 7 bases and 6 bases, there was a span of 20 bases. CDR1 is SGHTS, CDR2 YDEGEE, per germline. This CDR3 is built from 15 residues.

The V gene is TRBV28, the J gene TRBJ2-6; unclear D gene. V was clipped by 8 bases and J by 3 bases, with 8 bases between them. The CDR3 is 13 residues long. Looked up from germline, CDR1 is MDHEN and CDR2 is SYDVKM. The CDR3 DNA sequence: TGTGCCAGCGGGGAAGGTGGGGCCAACGTCCTGACTTTC. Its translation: CASGEGGANVLTF.

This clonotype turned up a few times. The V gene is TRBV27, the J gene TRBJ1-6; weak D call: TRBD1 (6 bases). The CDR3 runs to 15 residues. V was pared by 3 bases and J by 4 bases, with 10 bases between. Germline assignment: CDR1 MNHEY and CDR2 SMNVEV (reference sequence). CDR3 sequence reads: CASSLNGQYNSPLHF. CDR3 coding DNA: TGTGCCAGCAGTTTGAATGGACAGTATAATTCACCCCTCCACTTT.

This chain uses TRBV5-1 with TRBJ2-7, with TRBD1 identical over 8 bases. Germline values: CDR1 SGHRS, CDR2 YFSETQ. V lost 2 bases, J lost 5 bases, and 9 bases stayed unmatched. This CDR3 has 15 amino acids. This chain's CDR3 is CASSLVGQGKDEQYF. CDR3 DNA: TGCGCCAGCAGCTTAGTCGGACAGGGCAAGGACGAGCAGTACTTC.

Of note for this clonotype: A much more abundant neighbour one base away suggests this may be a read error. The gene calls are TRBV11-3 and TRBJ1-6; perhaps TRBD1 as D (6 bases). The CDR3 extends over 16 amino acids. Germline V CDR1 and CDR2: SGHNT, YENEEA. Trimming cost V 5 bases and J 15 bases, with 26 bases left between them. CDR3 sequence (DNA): TGTGCCAGCAGCGAAACCCACAGGGTCCTCCCCGGTCACCTCCACTTT. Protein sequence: CASSETHRVLPGHLHF.

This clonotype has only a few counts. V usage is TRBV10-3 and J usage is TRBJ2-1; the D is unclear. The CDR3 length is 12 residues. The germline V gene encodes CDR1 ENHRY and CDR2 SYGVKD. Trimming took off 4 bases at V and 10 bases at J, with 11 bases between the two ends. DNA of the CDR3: TGTGCCATCAGTGGCCCAGAAGGGGAGCAGTTCTTC. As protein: CAISGPEGEQFF.

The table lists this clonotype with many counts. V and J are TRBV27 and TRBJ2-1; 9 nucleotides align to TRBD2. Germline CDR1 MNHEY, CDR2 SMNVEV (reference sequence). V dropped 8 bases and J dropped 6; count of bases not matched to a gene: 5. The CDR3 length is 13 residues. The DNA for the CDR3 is TGTGCCAGCTGGTATAGCGGGAGCAATGAGCAGTTCTTC. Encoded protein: CASWYSGSNEQFF.

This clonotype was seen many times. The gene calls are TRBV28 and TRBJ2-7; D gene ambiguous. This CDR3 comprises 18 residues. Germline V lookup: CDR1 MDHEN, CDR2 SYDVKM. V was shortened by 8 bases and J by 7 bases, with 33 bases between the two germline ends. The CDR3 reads CASRTAPPNSFSDVEQYF. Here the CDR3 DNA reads TGTGCCAGCCGCACAGCGCCCCCGAACAGTTTCTCCGACGTAGAGCAGTACTTC.

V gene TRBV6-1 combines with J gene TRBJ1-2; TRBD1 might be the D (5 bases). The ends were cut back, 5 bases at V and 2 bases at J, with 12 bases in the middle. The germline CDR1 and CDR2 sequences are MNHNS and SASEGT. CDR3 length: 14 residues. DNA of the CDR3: TGTGCCAGCAGTACCAACCGGGACAACTATGGCTACACCTTC. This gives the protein CASSTNRDNYGYTF.

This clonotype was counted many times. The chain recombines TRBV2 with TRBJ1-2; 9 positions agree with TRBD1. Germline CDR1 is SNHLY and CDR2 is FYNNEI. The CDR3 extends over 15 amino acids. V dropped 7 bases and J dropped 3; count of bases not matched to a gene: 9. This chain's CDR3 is CASNTRDRADYGYTF. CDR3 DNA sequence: TGTGCCAGCAACACCCGGGACAGGGCCGACTATGGCTACACCTTC.

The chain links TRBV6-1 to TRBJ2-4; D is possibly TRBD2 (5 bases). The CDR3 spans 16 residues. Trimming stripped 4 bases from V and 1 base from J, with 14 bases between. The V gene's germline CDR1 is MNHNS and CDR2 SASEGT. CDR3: CASSGGSPLAKNIQYF. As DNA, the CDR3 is TGTGCCAGCAGTGGAGGGTCCCCGTTGGCCAAAAACATTCAGTACTTC.